This passage covers 14 T cell receptor beta chains from one sample sequenced in a study of STAT5B mutations in CD4+ large granular lymphocyte leukemia. Produced via immunoSEQ multiplex PCR; TCRdb's table is partial and in-frame only. The sample contains roughly 41,000 clones, around 75% of which appear only once. Sequencing was carried out using CD4+ T cells from blood buffy coats. The receptors were gathered from a human donor in good health.

The chain carries TRBV2 and TRBJ2-7; TRBD1 aligns across 9 bases. V gave up 4 bases and J gave up 1 base; unmatched junction bases: 5. Germline V lookup: CDR1 SNHLY, CDR2 FYNNEI. This CDR3 spans 15 amino acids. The DNA of the CDR3 is TGTGCCAGCAGTGTGGACAGGGGAGGTTCCTACGAGCAGTACTTC. Protein: CASSVDRGGSYEQYF.

This rearrangement joins TRBV11-2 to TRBJ2-3, with TRBD2 identical over 11 bases. With 5 bases clipped from V and 5 bases from J, the junction kept 3 bases outside the gene matches. The CDR3 extends over 14 amino acids. Germline-derived CDR1 and CDR2 are SGHAT and FQNNGV. The CDR3: CASSPGLAGDTQYF. The CDR3 DNA follows: TGTGCCAGCAGCCCCGGACTAGCGGGAGATACGCAGTATTTT.

This clone has more than one count but fewer than ten. The chain joins TRBV2 to TRBJ1-2; D unresolved. This CDR3 contains 13 residues. Trimming pared 5 bases from V and 3 bases from J, leaving 10 bases between. CDR1 is SNHLY, CDR2 FYNNEI, per germline. CDR3 protein: CASSSGSDYGYTF. Written as DNA, the CDR3 is TGTGCCAGCAGTTCCGGCTCGGACTATGGCTACACCTTC. The variable domain in full, completed from reference TRBV2 and TRBJ1-2, reads EPEVTQTPSHQVTQMGQEVILRCVPISNHLYFYWYRQILGQKVEFLVSFYNNEISEKSEIFDDQFSVERPDGSNFTLKIRSTKLEDSAMYFCASSSGSDYGYTFGSGTRLTVV.

This chain links TRBV5-6 with TRBJ2-5; D is possibly TRBD2 (7 bases). Per the germline V gene, CDR1 is SGHDT and CDR2 is YYEEEE. The CDR3 totals 13 residues. V lost 4 bases to trimming and J lost 9 bases, with 16 bases between them. The CDR3 DNA reads TGTGCCAGCAGCGCGGGGGCCCCGTTGGCCCAGTACTTC. It encodes CASSAGAPLAQYF.

The CDR3 nucleotides are TGTGCCAGCAGTCCCGGACTAGCGGGCCAAGAGACCCAGTACTTC. This translates into CASSPGLAGQETQYF. The chain has TRBV2 and TRBJ2-5; 11 bases align to TRBD2. The CDR3 runs 15 residues. CDR1 and CDR2 (germline): SNHLY, FYNNEI. V shed 5 bases and J 1 base; nucleotides not matched to a gene: 3.

This clone has a handful of counts. The genes are TRBV6-6 and TRBJ2-7; D is perhaps TRBD2 (5 bases). Germline-derived CDR1 and CDR2 are MNHNY and SVGAGI (reference sequence). The CDR3 runs 13 residues. V gave up 5 bases and J gave up 1 base, with 9 bases separating them. The CDR3 loop is CASSKGESYEQYF. CDR3 bases: TGTGCCAGCAGTAAGGGAGAGTCCTACGAGCAGTACTTC.

CDR3 in amino acids: CATRGSSTDTQYF. In nucleotides, the CDR3 is TGTGCCACGCGGGGGAGTAGCACAGATACGCAGTATTTT. The chain couples TRBV10-3 to TRBJ2-3, with 7 positions matching TRBD2. The trim removed 10 bases at V and 0 bases at J, leaving 4 bases unmatched. Germline values: CDR1 ENHRY, CDR2 SYGVKD. This CDR3 region has 13 residues.

This clone was found once. This chain connects TRBV5-1 to TRBJ2-3; tentatively, D is TRBD1 or TRBD2 (5 bases each). Germline assignment: CDR1 SGHRS and CDR2 YFSETQ. Trimming took off 2 bases at V and 2 bases at J, with 12 bases between the two ends. This CDR3 spans 15 amino acids. CDR3 sequence (DNA): TGCGCCAGCAGCTTAGGGGACCGGAACACAGATACGCAGTATTTT. Translation: CASSLGDRNTDTQYF.

V usage is TRBV5-1 and J usage is TRBJ2-2; 13 bases map to TRBD2. Unmatched junction bases numbered 6, after V lost 1 base and J lost 0 bases. The germline gives CDR1 SGHRS, CDR2 YFSETQ. CDR3 length: 19 residues. In DNA form, the CDR3 reads TGCGCCAGCAGCTTGAGGATGACTAGCGGGGGGTCGAACACCGGGGAGCTGTTTTTT. Protein product: CASSLRMTSGGSNTGELFF. The full variable domain, with the rest looked up from reference TRBV5-1 and TRBJ2-2, is KAGVTQTPRYLIKTRGQQVTLSCSPISGHRSVSWYQQTPGQGLQFLFEYFSETQRNKGNFPGRFSGRQFSNSRSEMNVSTLELGDSALYLCASSLRMTSGGSNTGELFFGEGSRLTVL.

This sequence joins TRBV18 and TRBJ2-7; D ambiguous. The CDR3 runs 13 residues. In germline, CDR1 is KGHSH, CDR2 LQKENI. The V end was cut by 3 bases, the J end by 3 bases, with 9 bases between. CDR3 amino acids: CASSPGYLYEQYF. The CDR3 DNA is TGTGCCAGCTCACCGGGCTATCTCTACGAGCAGTACTTC.

CDR3 protein: CASSEWTPSSPTNTEAFF. CDR3 bases: TGTGCCAGCAGTGAATGGACACCTAGCAGTCCTACGAACACTGAAGCTTTCTTT. V gene TRBV2 combines with J gene TRBJ1-1; weak D call: TRBD1 (5 bases). This CDR3 is 18 amino acids long. V lost 2 bases and J lost 1, with 20 bases in between. Germline V gene lookup returns CDR1 SNHLY and CDR2 FYNNEI. Full variable domain (remainder filled in from reference TRBV2 and TRBJ1-1): EPEVTQTPSHQVTQMGQEVILRCVPISNHLYFYWYRQILGQKVEFLVSFYNNEISEKSEIFDDQFSVERPDGSNFTLKIRSTKLEDSAMYFCASSEWTPSSPTNTEAFFGQGTRLTVV.

This rearrangement joins TRBV6-5 to TRBJ2-5; TRBD1 agrees at 7 bases. The V segment lost 2 bases and the J segment 2 bases; nucleotides outside the gene matches: 2. The CDR3 runs to 14 residues. The germline CDR1 and CDR2 sequences are MNHEY and SVGAGI. The CDR3 reads CASSYGTVQETQYF. The CDR3 DNA reads TGTGCCAGCAGTTACGGGACAGTTCAAGAGACCCAGTACTTC.

The V and J genes are TRBV29-1 and TRBJ1-2; D might be TRBD1 (5 bases). Germline V gene lookup returns CDR1 SQVTM and CDR2 ANQGSEA. Trimming cost V 7 bases and J 0 bases, with 9 bases left between them. This CDR3 comprises 12 residues. The CDR3 nucleotides are TGCAGCGCTCCGACAGCTAACTATGGCTACACCTTC. It specifies CSAPTANYGYTF.

This clone showed up just once. This chain links TRBV2 with TRBJ2-5; TRBD2 matches at 7 bases. Losses at the gene ends were 2 bases for V and 1 base for J; bases not matched to a gene: 7. The CDR3 is 16 residues long. Germline values: CDR1 SNHLY, CDR2 FYNNEI. The CDR3: CASSERIAGTQETQYF. The CDR3 DNA reads as TGTGCCAGCAGTGAACGGATAGCGGGCACCCAAGAGACCCAGTACTTC.